There are a few counts of the clone carrying this T cell receptor beta chain. The study excluded patients with uncontrolled infection, other autoimmune disease, pregnancy or lactation. The entry originates in a study of T cells in Graves' hyperthyroidism and ophthalmopathy. Germline-derived CDR1 and CDR2 are MNHNS and SASEGT. J was trimmed by 5 bases and V by 7 bases; bases with no gene match: 11. The CDR3 spans 15 residues. From RNA transcripts, TCR beta CDR3 regions were amplified. First-round RT-PCR targeting the TCR CDR3 was performed with the HTBI primer set. TCRdb reprocessed the multiplex PCR reads via MiXCR and lists one record per CDR3 protein. The table has roughly 640,000 distinct CDR3 sequences, about a sixth seen once.

What was sequenced was blood. The source of this sequence is a woman in her thirties or forties with Graves' ophthalmopathy. The chain is built from TRBV6-1 and TRBJ2-5, with TRBD2 matching over 9 bases. The CDR3 loop reads CASNFAGGPGETQYF. The CDR3 nucleotides read TGTGCCAGCAATTTTGCGGGGGGGCCGGGGGAGACCCAGTACTTC.